The rows below give T cell receptor beta chains drawn from one sample of a study of control samples from healthy donors and cancer patients. Assay used: immunoSEQ multiplex PCR; TCRdb lists only in-frame clones, some missing. The table includes some 58,000 clones, about 90% detected once. Material: PBMCs. The receptors shown here come from a woman aged 55-70 years with lung cancer. Each CDR3 is given with its conserved first and last residue. D genes are given only for firm matches. Clone size appears in some rows only: once, few, many, or a class for an expanded clone.

D: NA
J: TRBJ1-5
size: NA
V: TRBV6-5
CDR3: CASSYSFGDQPQHF
DNA: TGTGCCAGCAGTTACTCGTTCGGGGATCAGCCCCAGCATTTT

D: NA
J: TRBJ2-7
size: NA
V: TRBV12-3/TRBV12-4
CDR3: CASSFPGIHEQYF
DNA: TGTGCCAGCAGTTTCCCAGGGATCCACGAGCAGTACTTC

D: TRBD1
J: TRBJ1-5
size: NA
V: TRBV2
CDR3: CASNRAQGEPQHF
DNA: TGTGCCAGCAATAGGGCTCAGGGGGAGCCCCAGCATTTT

D: TRBD1
J: TRBJ1-2
size: once
V: TRBV7-9
CDR3: CASSSGQGSLDGYTF
DNA: TGTGCCAGCAGCTCGGGACAGGGAAGCCTCGATGGCTACACCTTC

D: NA
J: TRBJ1-2
size: NA
V: TRBV20-1
CDR3: CSASFRGLSYGYTF
DNA: TGCAGTGCTAGTTTCCGGGGGCTTAGCTATGGCTACACCTTC

D: TRBD1
J: TRBJ1-6
size: NA
V: TRBV3-1/TRBV3-2
CDR3: CASSQRRQGVSPLHF
DNA: TGTGCCAGCAGCCAAAGACGACAGGGGGTTTCACCCCTCCACTTT

D: NA
J: TRBJ2-1
size: NA
V: TRBV28
CDR3: CASSSSRQARSYNEQFF
DNA: TGTGCCAGCAGTTCGTCCAGACAGGCCAGATCCTACAATGAGCAGTTCTTC

D: NA
J: TRBJ2-7
size: once
V: TRBV4-2
CDR3: CASSQAPLDYEQYF
DNA: TGTGCCAGCAGCCAAGCACCCCTAGACTACGAGCAGTACTTC

D: NA
J: TRBJ2-4
size: NA
V: TRBV2
CDR3: CASSTENIQYF
DNA: TGTGCCAGCAGCACAGAAAACATTCAGTACTTC

D: TRBD1
J: TRBJ2-1
size: NA
V: TRBV18
CDR3: CASSPPRQGFYNEQFF
DNA: TGTGCCAGCTCACCACCGAGACAGGGGTTCTACAATGAGCAGTTCTTC

D: NA
J: TRBJ2-7
size: NA
V: TRBV5-8
CDR3: CASSRSTLYEQYF
DNA: TGTGCCAGCAGCCGATCCACCCTCTACGAGCAGTACTTC

D: NA
J: TRBJ2-3
size: few
V: TRBV5-5
CDR3: CASSPAEVERDTQYF
DNA: TGTGCCAGCAGCCCGGCGGAGGTCGAGCGGGATACGCAGTATTTT

D: NA
J: TRBJ2-3
size: NA
V: TRBV18
CDR3: CASSPLGTDTQYF
DNA: TGTGCCAGCTCACCATTAGGGACAGATACGCAGTATTTT

D: NA
J: TRBJ2-6
size: NA
V: TRBV5-1
CDR3: CASSSDGTAGANVLTF
DNA: TGCGCCAGCAGCTCAGACGGGACGGCTGGGGCCAACGTCCTGACTTTC

D: NA
J: TRBJ1-1
size: NA
V: TRBV5-1
CDR3: CASSLAPPGGREAFF
DNA: TGCGCCAGCAGCTTGGCCCCCCCCGGGGGCCGTGAAGCTTTCTTT

D: TRBD2
J: TRBJ2-1
size: NA
V: TRBV5-4
CDR3: CASSLKRGGGEQFF
DNA: TGTGCCAGCAGCTTGAAGCGGGGGGGCGGTGAGCAGTTCTTC

D: NA
J: TRBJ1-2
size: NA
V: TRBV29-1
CDR3: CSVEAFDQPANYGYTF
DNA: TGCAGCGTTGAGGCGTTTGATCAGCCCGCCAACTATGGCTACACCTTC

D: TRBD1
J: TRBJ1-6
size: NA
V: TRBV5-4
CDR3: CASRIGEQGGQDSPLHF
DNA: TGTGCCAGCAGGATCGGCGAACAGGGCGGACAGGATTCACCCCTCCACTTT

D: NA
J: TRBJ1-5
size: NA
V: TRBV3-1/TRBV3-2
CDR3: CASSQEGQPQHF
DNA: TGTGCCAGCAGCCAAGAGGGTCAGCCCCAGCATTTT

D: TRBD1
J: TRBJ1-6
size: once
V: TRBV5-1
CDR3: CASSSRSGQGAAPLHF
DNA: TGCGCCAGCAGCTCGCGCAGTGGACAGGGGGCCGCCCCCCTCCACTTT

D: TRBD2
J: TRBJ2-1
size: NA
V: TRBV2
CDR3: CASSASSGAGYNEQFF
DNA: TGTGCCAGCAGTGCGTCTAGCGGAGCTGGTTACAATGAGCAGTTCTTC

D: TRBD2
J: TRBJ2-3
size: NA
V: TRBV18
CDR3: CASSPRRLAESTDTQYF
DNA: TGTGCCAGCTCACCACGGAGGCTAGCGGAGAGCACAGATACGCAGTATTTT

D: NA
J: TRBJ2-5
size: NA
V: TRBV3-1/TRBV3-2
CDR3: CASSLQGGEETQYF
DNA: TGTGCCAGCAGCCTCCAGGGAGGTGAAGAGACCCAGTACTTC

D: NA
J: TRBJ1-2
size: NA
V: TRBV7-9
CDR3: CASSFSGALGGYTF
DNA: TGTGCCAGCAGCTTCTCCGGGGCCCTCGGGGGCTACACCTTC

D: NA
J: TRBJ1-2
size: NA
V: TRBV4-2
CDR3: CASSQDQRQFNYGYTF
DNA: TGTGCCAGCAGCCAAGATCAGAGACAGTTCAACTATGGCTACACCTTC

D: NA
J: TRBJ2-7
size: NA
V: TRBV5-4
CDR3: CASSLAGGHYEQYF
DNA: TGTGCCAGCAGCTTGGCAGGGGGGCACTACGAGCAGTACTTC

D: TRBD1
J: TRBJ2-7
size: NA
V: TRBV7-8
CDR3: CASSLAGRDRHSYEQYF
DNA: TGTGCCAGCAGCTTAGCGGGTCGGGACAGACACTCCTACGAGCAGTACTTC